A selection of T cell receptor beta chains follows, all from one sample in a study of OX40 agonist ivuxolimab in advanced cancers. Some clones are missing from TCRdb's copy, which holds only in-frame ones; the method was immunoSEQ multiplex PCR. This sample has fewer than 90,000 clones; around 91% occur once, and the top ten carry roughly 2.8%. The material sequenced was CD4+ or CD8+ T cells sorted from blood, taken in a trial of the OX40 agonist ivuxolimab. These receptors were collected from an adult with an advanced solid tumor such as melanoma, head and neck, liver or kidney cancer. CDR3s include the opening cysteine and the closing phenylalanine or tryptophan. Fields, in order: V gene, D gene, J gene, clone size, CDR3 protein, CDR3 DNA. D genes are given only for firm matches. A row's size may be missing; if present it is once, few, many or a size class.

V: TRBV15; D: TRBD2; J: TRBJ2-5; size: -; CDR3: CATSRDYEAGESETQYF; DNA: TGTGCCACCAGCAGAGATTACGAAGCGGGAGAGTCGGAGACCCAGTACTTC
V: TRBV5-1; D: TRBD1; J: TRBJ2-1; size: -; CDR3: CASSLAQGTGSYEQFF; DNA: TGCGCCAGCAGCTTGGCCCAGGGGACAGGGTCGTATGAGCAGTTCTTC
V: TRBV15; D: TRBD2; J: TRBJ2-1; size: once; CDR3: CATSRDFSGGAHNEQFF; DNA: TGTGCCACCAGCAGAGACTTTAGCGGGGGGGCCCACAATGAGCAGTTCTTC
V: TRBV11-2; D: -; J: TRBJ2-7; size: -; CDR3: CASSSPSYEQYF; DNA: TGTGCCAGCAGCTCCCCCTCCTACGAGCAGTACTTC
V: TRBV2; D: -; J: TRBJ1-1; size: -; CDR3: CASSAWAGDTEAFF; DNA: TGTGCCAGCAGCGCTTGGGCTGGGGACACTGAAGCTTTCTTT
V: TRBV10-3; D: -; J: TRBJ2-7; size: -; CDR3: CASSQQGLSSYEQYF; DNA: TGTGCCAGCTCCCAACAGGGATTAAGCTCCTACGAGCAGTACTTC
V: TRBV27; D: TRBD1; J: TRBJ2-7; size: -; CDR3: CASSLFRQGAIYEQYF; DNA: TGTGCCAGCAGTTTATTCAGGCAGGGGGCGATCTACGAGCAGTACTTC
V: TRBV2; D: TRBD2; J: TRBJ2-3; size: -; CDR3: CASSSYLSGGSTDTQYF; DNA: TGTGCCAGCAGTTCCTATCTTAGCGGGGGAAGCACAGATACGCAGTATTTT
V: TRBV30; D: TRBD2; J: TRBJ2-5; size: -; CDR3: CAWSFLAGGVETQYF; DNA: TGTGCCTGGAGTTTTCTAGCGGGAGGCGTAGAGACCCAGTACTTC
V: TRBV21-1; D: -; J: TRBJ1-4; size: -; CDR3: CASTRASTNEKLFF; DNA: TGTGCCAGCACTCGGGCGTCAACTAATGAAAAACTGTTTTTT
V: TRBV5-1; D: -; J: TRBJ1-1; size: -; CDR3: CASSPPRPATEAFF; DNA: TGCGCCAGCAGCCCCCCCCGCCCGGCCACTGAAGCTTTCTTT
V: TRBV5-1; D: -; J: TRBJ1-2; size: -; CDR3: CASSLAGINGYTF; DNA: TGCGCCAGCAGCTTGGCCGGGATCAACGGCTACACCTTC
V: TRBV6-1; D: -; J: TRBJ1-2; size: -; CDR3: CATQYGDLIGYTF; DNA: TGTGCCACCCAGTATGGGGACTTGATCGGCTACACCTTC
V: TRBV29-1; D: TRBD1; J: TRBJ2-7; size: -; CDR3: CSVGTGVYEQYF; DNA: TGCAGCGTCGGGACAGGAGTCTACGAGCAGTACTTC
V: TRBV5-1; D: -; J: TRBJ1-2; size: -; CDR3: CASSPGGSGDGYTF; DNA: TGCGCCAGCAGCCCCGGCGGCTCGGGGGACGGCTACACCTTC
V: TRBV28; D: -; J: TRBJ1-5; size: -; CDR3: CASTPAGTSNQPQHF; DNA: TGTGCCAGCACTCCCGCGGGTACTAGCAATCAGCCCCAGCATTTT
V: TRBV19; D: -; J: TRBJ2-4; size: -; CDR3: CASSITPGRDTLNIQYF; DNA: TGTGCCAGTAGTATAACCCCTGGCAGGGATACCCTAAACATTCAGTACTTC
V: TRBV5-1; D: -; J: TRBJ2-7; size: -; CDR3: CASSLLPGRTYEQYF; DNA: TGCGCCAGCAGCTTATTACCAGGGAGGACCTACGAGCAGTACTTC
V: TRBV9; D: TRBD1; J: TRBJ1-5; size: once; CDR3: CASSGTTGTNQPQHF; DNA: TGTGCCAGCAGCGGAACGACAGGGACCAATCAGCCCCAGCATTTT
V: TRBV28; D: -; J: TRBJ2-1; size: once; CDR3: CASSPARQVAYNEQFF; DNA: TGTGCCAGCAGTCCCGCGCGACAGGTTGCATACAATGAGCAGTTCTTC
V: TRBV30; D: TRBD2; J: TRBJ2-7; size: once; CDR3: CAWSNGLAGYYEQYF; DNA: TGTGCCTGGAGTAACGGACTAGCGGGCTACTACGAGCAGTACTTC
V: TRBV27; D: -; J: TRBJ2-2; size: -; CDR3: CASSPRTWIGTGELFF; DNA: TGTGCCAGCAGTCCCCGCACGTGGATTGGAACCGGGGAGCTGTTTTTT
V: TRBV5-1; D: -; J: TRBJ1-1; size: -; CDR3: CASSLGGRLRTEAFF; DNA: TGCGCCAGCAGCTTGGGGGGACGGTTGCGGACTGAAGCTTTCTTT
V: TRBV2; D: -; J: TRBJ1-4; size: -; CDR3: CASRADTFEKLFF; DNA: TGTGCCAGCAGGGCCGACACTTTTGAAAAACTGTTTTTT
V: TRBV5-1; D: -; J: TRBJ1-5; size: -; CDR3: CASSLEGVGRGRPQHF; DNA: TGCGCCAGCAGCTTGGAAGGGGTGGGCAGGGGTCGGCCCCAGCATTTT
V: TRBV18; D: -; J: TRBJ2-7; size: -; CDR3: CASSPPAGGRNEQYF; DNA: TGTGCCAGCTCACCACCGGCAGGGGGGAGGAACGAGCAGTACTTC
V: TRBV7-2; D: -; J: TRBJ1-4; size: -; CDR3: CASRLQGLNNEKLFF; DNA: TGTGCCAGCAGACTACAGGGCCTCAATAATGAAAAACTGTTTTTT
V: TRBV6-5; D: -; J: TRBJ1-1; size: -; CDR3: CASSLFLGPEAFF; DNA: TGTGCCAGCAGCCTCTTCCTAGGGCCTGAAGCTTTCTTT
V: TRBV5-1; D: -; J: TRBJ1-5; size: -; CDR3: CASSSTGGSQPQHF; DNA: TGCGCCAGCAGCTCCACCGGAGGAAGTCAGCCCCAGCATTTT
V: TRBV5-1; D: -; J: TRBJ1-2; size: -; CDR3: CASSLEAWDLGYTF; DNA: TGCGCCAGCAGCTTGGAAGCTTGGGATCTTGGCTACACCTTC
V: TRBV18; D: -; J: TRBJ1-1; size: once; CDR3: CASSPPGQSNTEAFF; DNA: TGTGCCAGCTCACCACCTGGACAGTCGAACACTGAAGCTTTCTTT
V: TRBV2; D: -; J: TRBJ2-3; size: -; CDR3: CARDDTELTDTQYF; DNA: TGTGCCAGAGACGACACGGAACTCACAGATACGCAGTATTTT
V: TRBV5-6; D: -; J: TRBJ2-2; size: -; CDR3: CASRWGIGELFF; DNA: TGTGCCAGCAGATGGGGAATAGGGGAGCTGTTTTTT
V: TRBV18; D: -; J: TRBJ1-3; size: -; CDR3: CASSRLGVSSGNTIYF; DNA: TGTGCCAGCTCACGCTTGGGAGTCAGCTCTGGAAACACCATATATTTT
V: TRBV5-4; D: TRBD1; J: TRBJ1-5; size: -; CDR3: CASSPGPGQNNQPQHF; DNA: TGTGCCAGCAGCCCAGGACCGGGACAGAACAATCAGCCCCAGCATTTT
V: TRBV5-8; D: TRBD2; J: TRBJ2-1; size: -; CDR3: CASSLVLAELNEQFF; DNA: TGTGCCAGCAGCTTGGTACTAGCGGAGCTCAATGAGCAGTTCTTC
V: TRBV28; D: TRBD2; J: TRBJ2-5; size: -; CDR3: CASSPSVASGLQETQYF; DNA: TGTGCCAGCAGCCCCTCTGTGGCTAGCGGGTTACAAGAGACCCAGTACTTC
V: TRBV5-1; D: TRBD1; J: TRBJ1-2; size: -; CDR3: CASSTTGTEVGGYTF; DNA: TGCGCCAGCAGCACCACCGGGACAGAGGTAGGAGGCTACACCTTC
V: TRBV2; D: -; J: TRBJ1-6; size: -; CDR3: CASSETETESPLHF; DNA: TGTGCCAGCAGTGAGACGGAGACTGAATCACCCCTCCACTTT
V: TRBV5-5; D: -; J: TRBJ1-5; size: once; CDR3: CASSPQGGLDQPQHF; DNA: TGTGCCAGCAGCCCGCAAGGGGGACTTGATCAGCCCCAGCATTTT
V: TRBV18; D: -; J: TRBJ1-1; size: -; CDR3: CASSRGIETPGNTEAFF; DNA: TGTGCCAGCTCAAGAGGTATCGAAACCCCAGGGAACACTGAAGCTTTCTTT
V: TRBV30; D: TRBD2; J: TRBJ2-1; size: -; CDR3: CAWSRGGSPYNEQFF; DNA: TGTGCCTGGAGTAGGGGCGGGAGCCCTTACAATGAGCAGTTCTTC
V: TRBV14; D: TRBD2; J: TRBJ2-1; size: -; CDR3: CASSQQLAENEQFF; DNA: TGTGCCAGCAGCCAACAACTAGCGGAGAATGAGCAGTTCTTC
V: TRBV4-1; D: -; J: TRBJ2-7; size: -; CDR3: CASSRDPTYEQYF; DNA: TGCGCCAGCAGCCGGGACCCAACCTACGAGCAGTACTTC
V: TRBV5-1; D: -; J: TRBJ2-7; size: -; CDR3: CASSLNDPTDEQYF; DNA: TGCGCCAGCAGCTTGAACGATCCGACCGACGAGCAGTACTTC
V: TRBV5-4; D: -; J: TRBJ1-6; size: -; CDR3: CASSSQGGRDNSPLHF; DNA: TGTGCCAGCAGCTCACAGGGTGGCAGAGATAATTCACCCCTCCACTTT
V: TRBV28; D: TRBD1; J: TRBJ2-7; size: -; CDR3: CASSFIQGSYEQYF; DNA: TGTGCCAGCAGTTTTATACAGGGGTCCTACGAGCAGTACTTC
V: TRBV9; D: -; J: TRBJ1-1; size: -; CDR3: CASSVVDTEAFF; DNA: TGTGCCAGCAGCGTAGTGGACACTGAAGCTTTCTTT
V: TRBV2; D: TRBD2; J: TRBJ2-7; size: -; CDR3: CASSEATSGRAVGEQYF; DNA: TGTGCCAGCAGTGAAGCGACTAGCGGGAGGGCCGTAGGCGAGCAGTACTTC
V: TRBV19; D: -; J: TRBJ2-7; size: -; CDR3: CASSIFRDGDYEQYF; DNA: TGTGCCAGTAGTATCTTTCGGGACGGAGACTACGAGCAGTACTTC
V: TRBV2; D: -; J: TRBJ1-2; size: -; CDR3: CASTPRGFGGYTF; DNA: TGTGCCAGCACCCCGAGGGGCTTCGGGGGCTACACCTTC
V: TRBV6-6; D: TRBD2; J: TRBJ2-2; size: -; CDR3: CASTVGLAEGTGELFF; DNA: TGTGCCAGCACCGTAGGGCTAGCGGAGGGCACCGGGGAGCTGTTTTTT
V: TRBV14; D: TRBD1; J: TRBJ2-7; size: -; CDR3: CASSQQNRGSYEQYF; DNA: TGTGCCAGCAGCCAGCAGAACAGGGGGAGCTACGAGCAGTACTTC
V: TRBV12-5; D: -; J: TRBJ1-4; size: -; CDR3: CASALGQATNEKLFF; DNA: TGTGCTAGTGCCCTTGGGCAGGCAACTAATGAAAAACTGTTTTTT
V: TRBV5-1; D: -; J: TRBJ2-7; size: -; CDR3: CASSSLVSGYEQYF; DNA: TGCGCCAGCAGCTCCCTGGTCAGTGGCTACGAGCAGTACTTC
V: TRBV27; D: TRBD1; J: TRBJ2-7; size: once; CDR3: CASSSRDRGRVQYF; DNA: TGTGCCAGCAGTTCCCGGGACAGGGGGAGGGTGCAGTACTTC
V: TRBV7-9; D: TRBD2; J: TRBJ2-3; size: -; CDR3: CASSLSSGPQGTQYF; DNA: TGTGCCAGCAGCTTATCTAGCGGGCCGCAAGGTACGCAGTATTTT
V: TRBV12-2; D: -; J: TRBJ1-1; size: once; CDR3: CASRFGHRNTEAFF; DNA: TGTGCAAGTCGCTTCGGACACCGAAACACTGAAGCTTTCTTT